This T cell receptor beta chain was obtained from a study of OX40 agonist ivuxolimab in advanced cancers. Background on the study: Subjects had a mean age of roughly 57 years, with a range of roughly 23 to 80; roughly 80% were male. Points from the study as a whole: CD8+ T cells (on average) carried more expanded clones than CD4+ T cells. Partial responders at 0.1-3.0 mg/kg showed near-lowest clonal expansion.

About this clone: Its cognate antigen is unknown.

V was shortened by 2 bases and J by 7 bases, with 14 bases between the two germline ends. The germline V gene encodes CDR1 MDHEN and CDR2 SYDVKM. The CDR3 extends over 14 amino acids. TCRdb keeps only in-frame clones here, not all; method: immunoSEQ multiplex PCR. This table holds 68,000 or so clones, 80% to 85% found once. The material was CD4+ or CD8+ T cells sorted from blood, obtained in a trial of the OX40 agonist ivuxolimab. The clonotype was recovered from an adult with an advanced solid tumor such as melanoma, head and neck, liver or kidney cancer. The chain joins TRBV28 to TRBJ1-2, with D perhaps matching TRBD1 (5 bases). As DNA, the CDR3 is TGTGCCAGCAGTTTAACAGCGGGGGTAGGTGGCTACACCTTC. This gives the protein CASSLTAGVGGYTF.